This T cell receptor (beta chain) was observed in a study of liver allograft versus peripheral blood T cells. Study context: Transplanted-liver and recipient peripheral blood T cell receptor repertoires were compared.

TCRdb re-called the reads with MiXCR, one entry per CDR3 protein. The sample records thousands of distinct CDR3 sequences, about 18% being singletons. The CDR3 is made up of 16 amino acids. The ends lost 3 bases at V and 0 bases at J; junction bases unmatched: 8. Germline CDR1 reads SQVTM; CDR2 reads ANQGSEA. This chain connects TRBV29-1 to TRBJ2-3; 8 nucleotides line up with TRBD2. The source is a human patient who had a liver transplant. Some T cells may be provided by the graft donor. The CDR3 here is CSVDLGASGSTDTQYF. The CDR3 DNA reads as TGCAGCGTTGATCTGGGGGCTAGCGGGAGCACAGATACGCAGTATTTT.